The 9 T cell receptor beta chains in this list originate from one sample, sequenced in a study of T cell clonotyping in hematopoietic cell transplantation. Assay: immunoSEQ multiplex PCR; the TCRdb copy retains only in-frame clones and omits some. The sample has 70,000 or so clones; just under 95% are singletons. The specimen sequenced was peripheral blood mononuclear cells. The receptors originated from a middle-aged man in good health. Some clones in this sample may be carry-over from other donors' samples.

This sequence joins TRBV15 and TRBJ2-3, with D perhaps TRBD2 (6 bases). Trimming stripped 0 bases from V and 1 base from J, with 8 bases between. CDR1 and CDR2 (germline): LNHNV, YYDKDF (reference sequence). CDR3 size: 15 residues. This chain's CDR3 is CATSREGTGTDTQYF. The CDR3 nucleotides read TGTGCCACCAGCAGAGAAGGGACTGGCACAGATACGCAGTATTTT.

The V and J genes are TRBV5-1 and TRBJ2-2; D is unclear. This CDR3 is built from 14 residues. CDR1 SGHRS and CDR2 YFSETQ come from the germline V gene. Trimming left V 5 bases short and J 7 bases short, with 15 bases between. In nucleotides, the CDR3 is TGCGCCAGCAGAAGAGAGGTCGAAGGCGGGGAGCTGTTTTTT. Its protein product is CASRREVEGGELFF.

The chain couples TRBV19 to TRBJ2-2; TRBD2 matches 7 bases. The CDR3 consists of 12 residues. Germline V lookup: CDR1 LNHDA, CDR2 SQIVND (reference sequence). V was pared by 1 base and J by 13 bases, with 3 bases of the junction left unmatched. In nucleotides, the CDR3 is TGTGCCAGTAGTATAGCAGCGGGAACGCTGTTTTTT. Its translation is CASSIAAGTLFF.

The chain joins TRBV5-4 to TRBJ1-1; D may be TRBD1 (6 bases). The CDR3 has 13 amino acids. In germline, CDR1 is SGHNT, CDR2 YYREEE (reference sequence). V lost 9 bases and J lost 7, with 19 bases in between. CDR3 in DNA: TGTGCCACCGGTAGGGGGGCTCATGGTGAAGCTTTCTTT. It is translated as CATGRGAHGEAFF.

The chain has TRBV5-5 and TRBJ1-5; D possibly corresponds to TRBD1 (5 bases). The CDR3 is 15 amino acids. Germline values: CDR1 SGHKS, CDR2 YYEKEE (reference sequence). The V gene lost 0 bases and the J gene lost 4 bases, with 11 bases spanning the gap. CDR3 DNA: TGTGCCAGCAGCTTGGACGGGGGAGGAAATCAGCCCCAGCATTTT. Translation gives CASSLDGGGNQPQHF.

V usage is TRBV7-2 and J usage is TRBJ2-7; 10 bases fit TRBD1. This CDR3 spans 15 amino acids. The V gene's germline CDR1 is SGHTA and CDR2 FQGNSA. V lost 2 bases, J lost 9 bases, and 10 bases stayed unmatched. Here the CDR3 reads CASSLPWDRGPLQYF. The CDR3 DNA is TGTGCCAGCAGCTTACCCTGGGACAGGGGTCCCCTGCAGTACTTC.

This clone was observed a single time. J is TRBJ2-3 and V is TRBV28, with 10 bases aligning to TRBD2. CDR1 MDHEN and CDR2 SYDVKM come from the germline V gene. V trimming: 11 bases; J trimming: 5 bases; junction bases outside the gene matches: 7. The CDR3 contains 13 residues. The CDR3 spells CAATSGFVDTQYF. In DNA, the CDR3 is TGTGCCGCGACTAGCGGGTTCGTAGATACGCAGTATTTT.

The genes are TRBV7-9 and TRBJ2-7; a weak D match, TRBD1 (6 bases). Trimming left V 5 bases short and J 0 bases short, with 11 bases between. Germline V lookup: CDR1 SEHNR, CDR2 FQNEAQ (reference sequence). The CDR3 spans 14 residues. CDR3 protein: CASSPTGHSYEQYF. CDR3 sequence (DNA): TGTGCCAGCAGCCCGACAGGCCACTCCTACGAGCAGTACTTC.

The V gene is TRBV7-2, the J gene TRBJ2-2; D gene uncertain. Trimming took off 5 bases at V and 0 bases at J, with 13 bases between the two ends. CDR1 and CDR2 (germline): SGHTA, FQGNSA. CDR3 length equals 16 residues. The CDR3 region has the DNA TGTGCCAGCAGCCCCCGTAAGAGATCGAACACCGGGGAGCTGTTTTTT. Its translation is CASSPRKRSNTGELFF. The complete variable domain, with remaining parts taken from reference TRBV7-2 and TRBJ2-2, reads GAGVSQSPSNKVTEKGKDVELRCDPISGHTALYWYRQSLGQGLEFLIYFQGNSAPDKSGLPSDRFSAERTGGSVSTLTIQRTQQEDSAVYLCASSPRKRSNTGELFFGEGSRLTVL.